Here is one T cell receptor beta chain with its context. The entry originates in a study of blood T cell repertoires in COVID-19. Study as a whole: Donors in the United States, Italy and Spain gave samples during acute or convalescent COVID-19. PBMCs, B-cell-depleted T cells, or T cells provided the cDNA or gDNA that made up the material.

The CDR3 length is 15 residues. CDR1 and CDR2 (germline): LNHNV, YYDKDF (reference sequence). The V end lost 0 bases, the J end lost 2 bases, and 8 bases lay between the germline ends. Original processing notes: Amplification from reference gene primers served as the basis for estimated nucleated cell counts. TCRdb's table, derived via immunoSEQ multiplex PCR, lists solely in-frame clones and lacks some. V, J and clone size are taken as reported in that table, and D and trimming were inferred from the DNA itself. The sample has about 210,000 clones; 83% are singletons. The TCR comes from a woman in her thirties or forties with active or convalescent COVID-19. The sample taken for sequencing was peripheral blood. The chain combines TRBV15 with TRBJ1-3, with a weak D call TRBD1 (6 bases). CDR3 DNA sequence: TGTGCCACCAGCAGAGAGGACAGTACTGGAAACACCATATATTTT. Protein sequence: CATSREDSTGNTIYF.